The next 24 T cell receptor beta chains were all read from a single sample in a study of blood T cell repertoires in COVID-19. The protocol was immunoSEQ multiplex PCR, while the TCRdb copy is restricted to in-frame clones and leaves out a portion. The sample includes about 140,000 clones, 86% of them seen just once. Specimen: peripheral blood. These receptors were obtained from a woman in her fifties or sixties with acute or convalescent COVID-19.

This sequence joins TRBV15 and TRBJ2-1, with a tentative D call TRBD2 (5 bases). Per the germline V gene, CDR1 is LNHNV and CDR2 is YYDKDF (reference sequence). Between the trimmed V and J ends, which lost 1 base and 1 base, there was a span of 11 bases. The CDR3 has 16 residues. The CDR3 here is CATSRGSTSSYNEQFF. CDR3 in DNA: TGTGCCACCAGCAGAGGGAGCACTAGTTCCTACAATGAGCAGTTCTTC.

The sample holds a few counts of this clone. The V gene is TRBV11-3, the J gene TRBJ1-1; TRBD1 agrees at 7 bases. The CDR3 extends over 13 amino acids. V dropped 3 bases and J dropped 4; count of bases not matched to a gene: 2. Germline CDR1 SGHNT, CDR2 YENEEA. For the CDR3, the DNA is TGTGCCAGCAGCTTTCAGGGGGGCACTGAAGCTTTCTTT. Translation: CASSFQGGTEAFF.

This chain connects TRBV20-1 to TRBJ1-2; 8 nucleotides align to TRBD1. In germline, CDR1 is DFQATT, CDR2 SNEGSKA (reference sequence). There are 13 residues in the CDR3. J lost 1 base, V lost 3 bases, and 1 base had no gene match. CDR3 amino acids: CSASGQGNYGYTF. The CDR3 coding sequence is TGCAGTGCTAGTGGACAGGGTAACTATGGCTACACCTTC.

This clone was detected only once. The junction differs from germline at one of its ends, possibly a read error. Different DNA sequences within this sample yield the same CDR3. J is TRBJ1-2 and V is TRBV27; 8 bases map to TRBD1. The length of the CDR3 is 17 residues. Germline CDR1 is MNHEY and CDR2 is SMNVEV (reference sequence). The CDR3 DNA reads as TGTGCCAGCAGTCTCCAGGGGGCGCAGCCTTGGAACTATGGCTACACTTTC. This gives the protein CASSLQGAQPWNYGYTF.

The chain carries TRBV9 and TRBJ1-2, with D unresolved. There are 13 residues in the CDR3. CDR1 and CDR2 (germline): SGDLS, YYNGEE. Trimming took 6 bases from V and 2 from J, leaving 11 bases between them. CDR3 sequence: CASTMPGNYGYTF. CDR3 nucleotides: TGTGCCAGCACCATGCCGGGGAACTATGGCTACACCTTC.

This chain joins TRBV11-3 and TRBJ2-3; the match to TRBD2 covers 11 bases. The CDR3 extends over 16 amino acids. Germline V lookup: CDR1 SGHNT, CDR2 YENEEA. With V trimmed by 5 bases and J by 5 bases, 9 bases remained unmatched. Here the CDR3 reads CASSPGLAGPLDTQYF. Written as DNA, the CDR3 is TGTGCCAGCAGCCCCGGACTAGCGGGTCCCCTAGATACGCAGTATTTT.

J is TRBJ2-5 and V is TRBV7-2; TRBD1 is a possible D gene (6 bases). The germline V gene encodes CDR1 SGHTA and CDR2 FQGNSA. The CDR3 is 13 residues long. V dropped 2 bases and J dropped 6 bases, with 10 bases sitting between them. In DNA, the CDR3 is TGTGCCAGCAGCTTAAACAGGGAGAAGACCCAGTACTTC. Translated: CASSLNREKTQYF.

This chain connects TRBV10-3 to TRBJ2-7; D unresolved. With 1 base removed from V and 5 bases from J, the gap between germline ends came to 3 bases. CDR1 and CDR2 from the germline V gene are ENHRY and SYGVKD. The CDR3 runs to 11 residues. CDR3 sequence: CAISEYNEQYF. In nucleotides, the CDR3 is TGTGCCATCAGTGAGTACAACGAGCAGTACTTC.

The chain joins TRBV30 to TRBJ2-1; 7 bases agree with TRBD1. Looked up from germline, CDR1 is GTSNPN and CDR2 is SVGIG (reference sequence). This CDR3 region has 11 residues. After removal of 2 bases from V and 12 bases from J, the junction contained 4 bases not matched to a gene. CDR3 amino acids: CAWSSRQGQFF. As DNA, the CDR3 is TGTGCCTGGAGTAGCCGACAGGGGCAGTTCTTC.

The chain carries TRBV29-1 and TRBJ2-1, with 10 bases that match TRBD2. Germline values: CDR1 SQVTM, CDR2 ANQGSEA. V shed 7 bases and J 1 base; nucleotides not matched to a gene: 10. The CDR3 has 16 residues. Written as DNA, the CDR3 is TGCAGCGCTTCGGGACTAGCGAGGGAATCCTACAATGAGCAGTTCTTC. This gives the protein CSASGLARESYNEQFF.

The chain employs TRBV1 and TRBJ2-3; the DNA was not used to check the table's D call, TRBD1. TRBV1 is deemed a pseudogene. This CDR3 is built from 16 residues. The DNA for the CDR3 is TGCACCAGCAGCCAATTACAGGGCCTCTCTTCAGATACGCAGTATTTT. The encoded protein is CTSSQLQGLSSDTQYF.

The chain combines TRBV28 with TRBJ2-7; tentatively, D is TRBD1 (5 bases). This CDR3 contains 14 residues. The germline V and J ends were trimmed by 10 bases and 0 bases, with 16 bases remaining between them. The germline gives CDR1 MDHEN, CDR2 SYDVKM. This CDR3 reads CAIALGTGSYEQYF. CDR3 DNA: TGTGCCATCGCGTTGGGAACAGGCTCCTACGAGCAGTACTTC.

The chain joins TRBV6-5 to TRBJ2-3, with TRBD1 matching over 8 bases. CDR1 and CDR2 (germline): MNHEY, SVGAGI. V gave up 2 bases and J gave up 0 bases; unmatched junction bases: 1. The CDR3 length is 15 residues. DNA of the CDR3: TGTGCCAGCAGTTACCAGGGGGCTAGCACAGATACGCAGTATTTT. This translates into CASSYQGASTDTQYF.

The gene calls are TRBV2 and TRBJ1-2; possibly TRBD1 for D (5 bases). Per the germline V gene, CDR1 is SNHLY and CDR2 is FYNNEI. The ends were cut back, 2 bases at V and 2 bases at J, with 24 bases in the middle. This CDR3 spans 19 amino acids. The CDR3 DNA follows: TGTGCCAGCAGTGAACTCCGGGGGGGAAGCTGGGAACAGAACTATGGCTACACCTTC. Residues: CASSELRGGSWEQNYGYTF. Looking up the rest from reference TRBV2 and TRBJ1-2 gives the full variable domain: EPEVTQTPSHQVTQMGQEVILRCVPISNHLYFYWYRQILGQKVEFLVSFYNNEISEKSEIFDDQFSVERPDGSNFTLKIRSTKLEDSAMYFCASSELRGGSWEQNYGYTFGSGTRLTVV.

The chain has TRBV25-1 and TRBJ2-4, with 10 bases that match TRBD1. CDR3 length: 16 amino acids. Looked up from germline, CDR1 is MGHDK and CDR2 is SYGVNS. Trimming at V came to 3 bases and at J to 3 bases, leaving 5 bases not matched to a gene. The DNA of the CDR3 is TGTGCCAGCAGTGATTGGACAGGGGGGGACAAAAACATTCAGTACTTC. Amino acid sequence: CASSDWTGGDKNIQYF.

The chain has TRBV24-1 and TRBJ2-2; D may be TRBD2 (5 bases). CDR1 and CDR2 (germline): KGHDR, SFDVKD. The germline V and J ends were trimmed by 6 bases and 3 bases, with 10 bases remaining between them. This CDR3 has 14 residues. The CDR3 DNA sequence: TGTGCCACCAGTCTGAGCGGTCACACCGGGGAGCTGTTTTTT. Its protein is CATSLSGHTGELFF.

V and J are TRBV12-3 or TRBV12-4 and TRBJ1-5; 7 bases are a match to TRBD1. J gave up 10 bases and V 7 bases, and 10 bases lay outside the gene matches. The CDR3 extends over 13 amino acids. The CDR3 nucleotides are TGTGCCAGCACTCGACAGGGTGCCTTTCCCCAGCATTTT. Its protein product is CASTRQGAFPQHF.

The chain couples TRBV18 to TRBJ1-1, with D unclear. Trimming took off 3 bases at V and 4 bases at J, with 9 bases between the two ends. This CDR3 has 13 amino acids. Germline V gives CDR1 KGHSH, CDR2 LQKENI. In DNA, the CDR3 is TGTGCCAGCTCACCCCAGGATGTCACTGAAGCTTTCTTT. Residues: CASSPQDVTEAFF.

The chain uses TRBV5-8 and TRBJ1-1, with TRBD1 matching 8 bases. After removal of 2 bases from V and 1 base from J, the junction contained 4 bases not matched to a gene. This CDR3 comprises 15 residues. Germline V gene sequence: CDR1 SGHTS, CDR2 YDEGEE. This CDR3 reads CASSLTGTGNTEAFF. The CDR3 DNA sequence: TGTGCCAGCAGCTTAACCGGGACAGGGAACACTGAAGCTTTCTTT.

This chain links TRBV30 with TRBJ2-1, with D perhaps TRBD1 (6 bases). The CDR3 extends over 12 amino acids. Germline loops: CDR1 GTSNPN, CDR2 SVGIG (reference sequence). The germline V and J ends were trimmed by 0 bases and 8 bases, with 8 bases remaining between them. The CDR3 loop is CAWSVQGHEQFF. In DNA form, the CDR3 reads TGTGCCTGGAGTGTGCAGGGGCATGAGCAGTTCTTC.

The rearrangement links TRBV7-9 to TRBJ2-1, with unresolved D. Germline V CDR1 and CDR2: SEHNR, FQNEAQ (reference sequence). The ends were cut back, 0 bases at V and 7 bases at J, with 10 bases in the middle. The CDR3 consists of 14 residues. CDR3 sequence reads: CASSLAVANNEQFF. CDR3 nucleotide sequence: TGTGCCAGCAGCTTAGCGGTAGCAAATAATGAGCAGTTCTTC.

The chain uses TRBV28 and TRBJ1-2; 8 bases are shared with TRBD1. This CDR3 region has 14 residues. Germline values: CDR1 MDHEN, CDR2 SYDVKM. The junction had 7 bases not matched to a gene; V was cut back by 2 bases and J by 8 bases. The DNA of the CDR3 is TGTGCCAGCAGTTTAGCAGGGGGCACTTTGGGCTACACCTTC. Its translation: CASSLAGGTLGYTF.

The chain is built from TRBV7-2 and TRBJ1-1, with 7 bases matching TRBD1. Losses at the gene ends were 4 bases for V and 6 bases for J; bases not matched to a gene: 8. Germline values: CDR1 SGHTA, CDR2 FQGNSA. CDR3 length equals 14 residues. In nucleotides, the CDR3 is TGTGCCAGCAGCTACCGACAGGGTTTTGCTGAAGCTTTCTTT. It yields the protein CASSYRQGFAEAFF.

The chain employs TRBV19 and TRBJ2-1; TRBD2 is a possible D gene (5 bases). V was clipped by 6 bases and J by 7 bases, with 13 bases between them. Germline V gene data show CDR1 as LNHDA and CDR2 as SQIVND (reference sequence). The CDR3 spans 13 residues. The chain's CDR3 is CASSRGVSNEQFF. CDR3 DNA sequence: TGTGCCAGTAGCCGGGGAGTTTCAAATGAGCAGTTCTTC.